These 3 T cell receptor beta chains came from one sample sequenced in a study of cytomegalovirus exposure and HLA in healthy donors (dated by TCRdb to 2017 to 2019). Libraries were prepared through the immunoSEQ multiplex PCR assay. The multiplex PCR relied on a mix of 60 forward primers for TCR Vbeta segments and 13 reverse primers for TCR Jbeta segments. In TCRdb, the immuneACCESS table is reduced to in-frame sequences with V and J assigned. These tables do not hold every clone; where another copy was compared, an unresolved V gene accounts for under half, and the others remain unexplained. Within this sample are about 130,000 clones, with around 67% of them counted one time only. Of the sample, over 2% falls within the top ten clones. Source material: PBMCs. The origin of the receptors is a woman between 35 and 50 years old in good health and CMV-seropositive.

The gene calls are TRBV30 and TRBJ1-1; D not resolved. The CDR3 contains 14 residues. CDR1 is GTSNPN, CDR2 SVGIG, per germline (reference sequence). The ends were cut back, 0 bases at V and 1 base at J, with 9 bases in the middle. This CDR3 is CAWSVPPGNTEAFF. DNA for the CDR3: TGTGCCTGGAGTGTTCCCCCAGGGAACACTGAAGCTTTCTTT.

The J gene is TRBJ2-5, the V gene TRBV5-1; 8 nucleotides match TRBD2. The trim removed 4 bases at V and 5 bases at J, leaving 16 bases unmatched. This CDR3 comprises 17 residues. Per germline, CDR1 SGHRS and CDR2 YFSETQ. The CDR3 loop is CASSPGVSGTRGETQYF. The CDR3 region has the DNA TGCGCCAGCAGCCCGGGGGTTAGCGGGACACGAGGGGAGACCCAGTACTTC.

The rearrangement joins TRBV28 to TRBJ2-5; 9 bases fit TRBD1. The DNA matches TRBJ2-7 better at its end, which makes the J call doubtful. The CDR3 length is 16 residues. Germline CDR1 reads MDHEN; CDR2 reads SYDVKM. The CDR3 loop reads CASRFSGLQGAVEQYF. Here the CDR3 DNA reads TGTGCCAGCAGGTTTTCGGGACTACAGGGGGCAGTCGAGCAGTACTTC.